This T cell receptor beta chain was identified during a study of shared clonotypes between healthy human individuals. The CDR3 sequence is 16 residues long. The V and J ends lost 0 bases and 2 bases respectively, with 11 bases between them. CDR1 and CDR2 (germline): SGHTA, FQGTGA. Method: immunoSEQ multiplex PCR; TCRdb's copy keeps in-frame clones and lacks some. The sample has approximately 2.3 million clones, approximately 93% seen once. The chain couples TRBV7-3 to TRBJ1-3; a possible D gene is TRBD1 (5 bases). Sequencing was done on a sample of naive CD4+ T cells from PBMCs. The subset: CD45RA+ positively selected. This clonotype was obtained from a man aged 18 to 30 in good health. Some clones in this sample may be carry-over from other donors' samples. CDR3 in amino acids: CASSLTSGGPGNTIYF. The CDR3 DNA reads TGTGCCAGCAGCTTAACCTCCGGGGGTCCTGGAAACACCATATATTTT.